A selection of T cell receptor beta chains follows, all from one sample in a study of cytomegalovirus exposure and HLA in healthy donors. The table came from immunoSEQ multiplex PCR; TCRdb's copy has only in-frame clones and leaves some out. Of approximately 180,000 clones in the sample, about 69% were seen once. Source material: PBMCs. The receptors were gathered from a male donor in good health and CMV-seronegative. CDR3s leave out the opening cysteine and the closing phenylalanine or tryptophan.

v_call cdr3_aa
TRBV19 ASSIGGRKNEQY
TRBV6-6 ASRPLRYNEQF
TRBV4-2 ASSQELVGPSYNEQF
TRBV19 ASSASGRAFEQY
TRBV6-5 ASSYSNRYLYEQY
TRBV27 ATKWDSSSYEQY
TRBV11-3 ASSRRIAGNTEAF
TRBV7-3 ASREPGTYNEQF
TRBV7-8 ASSLRWGGPTYEQY
TRBV28 ASSPSGSLIDTQY
TRBV6-5 ASTHGVGGYT
TRBV7-9 ASSFVQGNTGELF
TRBV7-2 ASSLAAGAYEQY
TRBV6-6 ASSYLLSRDEQF
TRBV5-1 ASSSLGTGDTEAF
TRBV19 ASSTTGYNEQF
TRBV7-2 ASSPRVNQPQH
TRBV5-1 ASSGGGGNYYEQY
TRBV5-4 ASSSTGVEAF
TRBV18 ASSPQGAGANVLT
TRBV28 ASSFMADYNEQF
TRBV5-1 ASSHDLRQVGYGYT
TRBV21-1 ASSRRTGKDTEAF
TRBV2 ASRAGTVPSLDYGYT
TRBV11-2 ASSFTGNQPQH
TRBV5-1 ASSPGAGVYTGELF
TRBV5-6 ASSRAGGTEAF
TRBV30 AWSLDRTNEKLF
TRBV14 ASRAGGSYNEQF
TRBV13 ASSLGRQGLYNSPLH
TRBV5-6 ASSTGTLNQPQH
TRBV4-1 ASSQDYYPGSSEAF
TRBV15 ATSRVSTNEKLF
TRBV6-5 ASSYSREPAYGYT
TRBV4-2 ASSQKLGTSGESYEQY
TRBV11-1 ASSRVPTQGAYEQY